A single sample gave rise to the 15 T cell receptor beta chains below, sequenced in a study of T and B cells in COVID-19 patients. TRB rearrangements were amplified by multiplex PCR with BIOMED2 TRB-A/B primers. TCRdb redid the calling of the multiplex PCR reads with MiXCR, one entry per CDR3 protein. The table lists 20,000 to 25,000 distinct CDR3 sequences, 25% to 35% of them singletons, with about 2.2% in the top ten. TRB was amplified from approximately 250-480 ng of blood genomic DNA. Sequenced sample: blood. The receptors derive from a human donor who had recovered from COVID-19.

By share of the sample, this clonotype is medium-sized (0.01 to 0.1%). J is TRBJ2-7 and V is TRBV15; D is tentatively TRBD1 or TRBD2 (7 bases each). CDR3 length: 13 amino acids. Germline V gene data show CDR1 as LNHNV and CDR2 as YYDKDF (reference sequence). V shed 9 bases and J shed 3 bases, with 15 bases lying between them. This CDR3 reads CATRQGGLYEQYF. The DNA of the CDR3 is TGTGCCACACGACAGGGAGGGCTCTACGAGCAGTACTTC.

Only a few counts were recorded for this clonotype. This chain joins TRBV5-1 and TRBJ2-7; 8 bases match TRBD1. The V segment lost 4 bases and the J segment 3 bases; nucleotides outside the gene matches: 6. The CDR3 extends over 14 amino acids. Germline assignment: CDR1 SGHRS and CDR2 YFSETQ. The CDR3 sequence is CASSLTGGGYEQYF. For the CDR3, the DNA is TGCGCCAGCAGCCTCACAGGGGGTGGCTACGAGCAGTACTTC.

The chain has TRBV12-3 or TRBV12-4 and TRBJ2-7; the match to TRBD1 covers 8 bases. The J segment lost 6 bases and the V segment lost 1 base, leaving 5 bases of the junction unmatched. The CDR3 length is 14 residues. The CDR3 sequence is CASSLGTGRLEQYF. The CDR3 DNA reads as TGTGCCAGCAGTTTAGGGACAGGGCGGCTCGAGCAGTACTTC.

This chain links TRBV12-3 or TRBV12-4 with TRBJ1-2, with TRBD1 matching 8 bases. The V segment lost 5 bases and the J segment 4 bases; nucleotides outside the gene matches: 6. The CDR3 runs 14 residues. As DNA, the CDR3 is TGTGCCAGCAGTCTTGACAGGGGTCCCTATGGCTACACCTTC. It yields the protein CASSLDRGPYGYTF.

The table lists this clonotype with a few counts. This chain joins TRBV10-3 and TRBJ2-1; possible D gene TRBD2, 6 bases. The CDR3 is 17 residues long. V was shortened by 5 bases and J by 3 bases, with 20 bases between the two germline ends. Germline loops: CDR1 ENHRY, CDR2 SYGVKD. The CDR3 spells CAISRVIRRGVYNEQFF. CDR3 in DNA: TGTGCCATCAGTAGAGTAATTCGGCGCGGGGTCTACAATGAGCAGTTCTTC.

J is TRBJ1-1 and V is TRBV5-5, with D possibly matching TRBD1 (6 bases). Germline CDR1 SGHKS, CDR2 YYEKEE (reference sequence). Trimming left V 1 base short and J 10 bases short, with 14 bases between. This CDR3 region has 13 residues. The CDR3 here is CASSLTGARVAFF. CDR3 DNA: TGTGCCAGCAGCTTGACGGGGGCGAGGGTAGCTTTCTTT.

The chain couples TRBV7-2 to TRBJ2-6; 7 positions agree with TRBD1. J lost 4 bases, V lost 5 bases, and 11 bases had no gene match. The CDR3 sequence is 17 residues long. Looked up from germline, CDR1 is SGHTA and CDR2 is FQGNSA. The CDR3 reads CASSRGGGWGGANVLTF. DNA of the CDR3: TGTGCCAGCAGCCGAGGGGGCGGCTGGGGCGGGGCCAACGTCCTGACTTTC. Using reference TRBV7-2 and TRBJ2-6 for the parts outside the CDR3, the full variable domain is GAGVSQSPSNKVTEKGKDVELRCDPISGHTALYWYRQSLGQGLEFLIYFQGNSAPDKSGLPSDRFSAERTGGSVSTLTIQRTQQEDSAVYLCASSRGGGWGGANVLTFGAGSRLTVL.

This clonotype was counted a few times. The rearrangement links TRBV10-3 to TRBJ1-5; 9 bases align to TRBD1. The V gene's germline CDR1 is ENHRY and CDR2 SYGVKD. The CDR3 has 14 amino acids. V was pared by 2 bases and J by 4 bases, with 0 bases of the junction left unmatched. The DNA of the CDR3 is TGTGCCATCAGTGAGGGACAGGGGAATCAGCCCCAGCATTTT. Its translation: CAISEGQGNQPQHF.

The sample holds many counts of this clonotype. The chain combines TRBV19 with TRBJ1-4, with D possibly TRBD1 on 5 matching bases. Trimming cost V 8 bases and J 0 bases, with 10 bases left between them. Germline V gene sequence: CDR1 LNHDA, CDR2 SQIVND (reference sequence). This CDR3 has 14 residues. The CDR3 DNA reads TGTGCCAGTGGGGGGATGGCAACTAATGAAAAACTGTTTTTT. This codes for CASGGMATNEKLFF.

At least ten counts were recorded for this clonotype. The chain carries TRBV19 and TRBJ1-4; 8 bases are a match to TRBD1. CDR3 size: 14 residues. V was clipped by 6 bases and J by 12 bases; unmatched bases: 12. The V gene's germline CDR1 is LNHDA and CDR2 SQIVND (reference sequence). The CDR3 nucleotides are TGTGCCAGTAGCAAAACCGGGACAGGACACGAACTGTTTTTT. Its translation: CASSKTGTGHELFF. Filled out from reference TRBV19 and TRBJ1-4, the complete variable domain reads DGGITQSPKYLFRKEGQNVTLSCEQNLNHDAMYWYRQDPGQGLRLIYYSQIVNDFQKGDIAEGYSVSREKKESFPLTVTSAQKNPTAFYLCASSKTGTGHELFFGSGTQLSVL.

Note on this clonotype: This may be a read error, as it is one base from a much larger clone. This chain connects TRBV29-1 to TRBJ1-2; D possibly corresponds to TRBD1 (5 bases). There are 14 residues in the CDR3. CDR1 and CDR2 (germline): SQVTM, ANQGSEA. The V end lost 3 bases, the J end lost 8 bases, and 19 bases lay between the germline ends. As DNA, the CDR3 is TGCAGCGTTGACGCCGGGCAGGGAATGTTAGGCTACACCTTC. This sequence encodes CSVDAGQGMLGYTF.

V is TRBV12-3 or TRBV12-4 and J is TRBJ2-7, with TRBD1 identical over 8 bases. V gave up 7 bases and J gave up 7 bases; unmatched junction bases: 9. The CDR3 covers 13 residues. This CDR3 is CASTLGRGLEQYF. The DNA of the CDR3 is TGTGCCAGCACTCTTGGCAGGGGGCTAGAGCAGTACTTC.

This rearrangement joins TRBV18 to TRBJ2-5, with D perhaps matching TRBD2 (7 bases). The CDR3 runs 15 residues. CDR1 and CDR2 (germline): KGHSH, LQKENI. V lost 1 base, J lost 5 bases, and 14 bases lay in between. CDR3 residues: CASSPRAGAAETQYF. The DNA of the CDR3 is TGTGCCAGCTCACCACGGGCGGGGGCGGCGGAGACCCAGTACTTC.

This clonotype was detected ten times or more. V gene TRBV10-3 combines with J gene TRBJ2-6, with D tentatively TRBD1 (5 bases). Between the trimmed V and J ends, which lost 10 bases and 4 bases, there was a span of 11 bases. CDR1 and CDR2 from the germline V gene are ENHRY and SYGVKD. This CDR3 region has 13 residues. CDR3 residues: CATTGAGANVLTF. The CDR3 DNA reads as TGTGCCACCACAGGCGCAGGGGCCAACGTCCTGACTTTC.

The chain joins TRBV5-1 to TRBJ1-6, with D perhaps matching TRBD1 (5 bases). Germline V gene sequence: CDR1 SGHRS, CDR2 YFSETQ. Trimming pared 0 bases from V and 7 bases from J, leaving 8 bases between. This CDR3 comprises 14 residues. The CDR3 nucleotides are TGCGCCAGCAGCTTGGGGGGGTGGAATTCACCCCTCCACTTT. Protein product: CASSLGGWNSPLHF.